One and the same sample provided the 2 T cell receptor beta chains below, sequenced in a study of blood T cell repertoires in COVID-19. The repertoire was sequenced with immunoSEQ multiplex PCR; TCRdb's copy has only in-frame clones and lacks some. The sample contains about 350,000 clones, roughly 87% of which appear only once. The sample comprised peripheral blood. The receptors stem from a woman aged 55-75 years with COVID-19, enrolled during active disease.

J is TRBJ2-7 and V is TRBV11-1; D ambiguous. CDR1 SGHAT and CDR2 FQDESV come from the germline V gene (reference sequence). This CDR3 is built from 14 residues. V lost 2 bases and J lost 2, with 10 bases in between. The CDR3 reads CASSLKPVPYEQYF. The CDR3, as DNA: TGTGCCAGCAGCTTAAAACCGGTCCCCTACGAGCAGTACTTC.

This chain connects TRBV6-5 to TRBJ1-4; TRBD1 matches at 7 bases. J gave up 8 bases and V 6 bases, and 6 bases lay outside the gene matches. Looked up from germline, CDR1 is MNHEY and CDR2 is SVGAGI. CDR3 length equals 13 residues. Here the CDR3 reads CASRRQGWEKLFF. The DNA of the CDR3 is TGTGCCAGCAGACGACAGGGTTGGGAAAAACTGTTTTTT.